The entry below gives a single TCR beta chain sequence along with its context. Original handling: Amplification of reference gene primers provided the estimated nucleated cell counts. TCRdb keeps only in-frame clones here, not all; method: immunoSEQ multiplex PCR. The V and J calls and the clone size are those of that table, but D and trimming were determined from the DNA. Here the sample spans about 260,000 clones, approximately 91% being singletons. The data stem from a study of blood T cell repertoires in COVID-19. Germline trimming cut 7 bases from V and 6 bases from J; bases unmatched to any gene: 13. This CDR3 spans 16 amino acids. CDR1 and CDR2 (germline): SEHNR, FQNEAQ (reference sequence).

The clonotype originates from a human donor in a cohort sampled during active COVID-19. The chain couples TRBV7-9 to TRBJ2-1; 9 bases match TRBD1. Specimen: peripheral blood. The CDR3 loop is CASTGSGTGNPNEQFF. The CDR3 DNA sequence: TGTGCCAGCACCGGATCCGGGACAGGGAACCCCAATGAGCAGTTCTTC. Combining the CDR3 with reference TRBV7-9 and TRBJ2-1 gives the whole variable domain DTGVSQNPRHKITKRGQNVTFRCDPISEHNRLYWYRQTLGQGPEFLTYFQNEAQLEKSRLLSDRFSAERPKGSFSTLEIQRTEQGDSAMYLCASTGSGTGNPNEQFFGPGTRLTVL.